This TCR beta chain originates from a study of cytomegalovirus exposure and HLA in healthy donors. General study points: The productive fraction for most TCR beta V segments was about 87% or about 30% in an earlier analysis. CMV serostatus was the sole immune exposure information available. In a later analysis, compared with equally common non-associated chains, HLA-associated beta chains were more expanded.

Healthy donors of bone marrow made up the group. Notes on this clone: Its antigen is not identified.

The CDR3 consists of 14 residues. Germline V gene data show CDR1 as SNHLY and CDR2 as FYNNEI. V lost 6 bases and J lost 2, with 13 bases in between. The PCR contained 60 Vbeta and 13 Jbeta primers. Sequencing was performed with immunoSEQ multiplex PCR; in TCRdb, only in-frame clones are kept and a portion is missing. This sample has over 110,000 clones; 70% to 80% occur once, and the top ten carry 5% to 7.5%. This clonotype originated in a woman between 40 and 55 years old in good health and CMV-seropositive. Sequenced sample: PBMCs. J is TRBJ2-5 and V is TRBV2, with D possibly being TRBD1 (6 bases). In DNA, the CDR3 is TGTGCCAGCAGCATGAGGACAGCTCAAGAGACCCAGTACTTC. Protein sequence: CASSMRTAQETQYF.